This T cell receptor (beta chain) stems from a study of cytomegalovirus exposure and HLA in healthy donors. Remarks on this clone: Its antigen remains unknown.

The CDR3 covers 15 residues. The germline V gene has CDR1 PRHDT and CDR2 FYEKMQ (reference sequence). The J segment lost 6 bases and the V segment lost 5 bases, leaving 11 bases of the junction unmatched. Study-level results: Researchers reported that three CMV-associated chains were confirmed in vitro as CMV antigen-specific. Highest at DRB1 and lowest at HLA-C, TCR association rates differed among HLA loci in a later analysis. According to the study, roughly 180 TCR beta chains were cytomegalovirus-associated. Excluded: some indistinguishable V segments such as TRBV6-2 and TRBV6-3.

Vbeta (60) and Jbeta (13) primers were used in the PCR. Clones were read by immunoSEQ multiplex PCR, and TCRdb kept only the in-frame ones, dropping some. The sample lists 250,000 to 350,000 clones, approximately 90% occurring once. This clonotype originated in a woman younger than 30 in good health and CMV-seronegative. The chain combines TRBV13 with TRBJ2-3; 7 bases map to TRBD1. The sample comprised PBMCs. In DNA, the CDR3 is TGTGCCAGCAGCGGACGGGACAGTGACGGCGATACGCAGTATTTT. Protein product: CASSGRDSDGDTQYF.